These 14 T cell receptor beta chains originate from one sample sequenced in a study of regulatory T cells in long-lasting Graves disease. Both iRepertoire HTBI primers and Arm-PCR of CDR3 regions were used to build the TCR beta libraries. Each CDR3 protein is one row after TCRdb ran MiXCR on the multiplex PCR reads. The sample contains approximately 560,000 distinct CDR3 sequences, roughly 16% of which appear only once. Time point reported: newly diagnosed GD, antithyroid drugs for less than 3 months. RNA isolated from PBMCs was used to make the TCR library. These data are also associated with another study on T cells in Graves' hyperthyroidism and ophthalmopathy.

The specimen was peripheral blood mononuclear cells (PBMCs), collected at new diagnosis, from a patient treated with antithyroid drugs. The receptors come from a man aged 18-30 years with Graves disease.

The chain has TRBV7-6 and TRBJ2-2, with D tentatively TRBD2 (6 bases). Looked up from germline, CDR1 is SGHVS and CDR2 is FNYEAQ. This CDR3 has 20 residues. The V end lost 1 base, the J end lost 1 base, and 22 bases lay between the germline ends. For the CDR3, the DNA is TGTGCCAGCAGCTTAGAGTCCTGGGCCGGGGGTGTTTTGAACACCGGGGAGCTGTTTTTT. It encodes CASSLESWAGGVLNTGELFF.

The rearrangement links TRBV6-1 to TRBJ1-1; 7 bases align to TRBD1. In germline, CDR1 is MNHNS, CDR2 SASEGT. This CDR3 region has 14 residues. With 2 bases clipped from V and 5 bases from J, the junction kept 5 bases outside the gene matches. CDR3 amino acids: CASSENRGLTEAFF. As DNA, the CDR3 is TGTGCCAGCAGTGAAAACAGGGGTTTGACTGAAGCTTTCTTT.

This clonotype was counted between two and nine times. The CDR3 region is CSVEDGLSGANVLTF. The CDR3 nucleotides read TGCAGCGTTGAAGATGGGTTATCTGGGGCCAACGTCCTGACTTTC. V usage is TRBV29-1 and J usage is TRBJ2-6; D not resolved. From germline, CDR1 is SQVTM and CDR2 ANQGSEA. Trimming cost V 0 bases and J 1 base, with 7 bases left between them. This CDR3 spans 15 amino acids.

V gene TRBV29-1 combines with J gene TRBJ1-1; TRBD1 might be the D (5 bases). V was trimmed by 2 bases and J by 6 bases, leaving 10 bases between them. CDR1 and CDR2 (germline): SQVTM, ANQGSEA. There are 12 residues in the CDR3. Written as DNA, the CDR3 is TGCAGCGTTGAATCGGGGGGGGCTGAAGCTTTCTTT. Protein: CSVESGGAEAFF. The whole variable domain, filled in from reference TRBV29-1 and TRBJ1-1, reads SAVISQKPSRDICQRGTSLTIQCQVDSQVTMMFWYRQQPGQSLTLIATANQGSEATYESGFVIDKFPISRPNLTFSTLTVSNMSPEDSSIYLCSVESGGAEAFFGQGTRLTVV.

This clonotype has a count of ten or more. The chain joins TRBV28 to TRBJ1-1, with D tentatively TRBD1 (5 bases). The germline V gene has CDR1 MDHEN and CDR2 SYDVKM. This CDR3 spans 11 amino acids. V lost 8 bases to trimming and J lost 4 bases, with 8 bases between them. CDR3 sequence: CASWGGTEAFF. The CDR3 DNA sequence: TGTGCCAGCTGGGGGGGCACTGAAGCTTTCTTT.

This clonotype showed up many times. The DNA of the CDR3 is TGTGCCAGCAGTCATCAGGGTAGGGGCTACGAGCAGTACTTC. As protein: CASSHQGRGYEQYF. This sequence joins TRBV27 and TRBJ2-7; weak D call: TRBD1 (5 bases). CDR1 MNHEY and CDR2 SMNVEV come from the germline V gene (reference sequence). Trimming took 5 bases from V and 3 from J, leaving 14 bases between them. The CDR3 length is 14 residues.

The J gene is TRBJ2-1, the V gene TRBV7-6; 8 nucleotides align to TRBD2. The CDR3 contains 15 residues. The junction had 11 bases not matched to a gene; V was cut back by 4 bases and J by 9 bases. Germline V lookup: CDR1 SGHVS, CDR2 FNYEAQ. CDR3 coding DNA: TGTGCCAGCAGCTCCTCTGGGACTAGTTTGGTTGAGCAGTTCTTC. Its protein product is CASSSSGTSLVEQFF.

This chain connects TRBV20-1 to TRBJ1-4; no firm D call. This CDR3 is built from 11 residues. Germline assignment: CDR1 DFQATT and CDR2 SNEGSKA (reference sequence). Deletions cut 6 bases from V and 4 bases from J, with 6 bases between. CDR3 region: CSAADNEKLFF. The CDR3, as DNA: TGCAGTGCAGCGGATAATGAAAAACTGTTTTTT.

This clonotype came up a few times. This chain uses TRBV20-1 with TRBJ1-5, with D perhaps matching TRBD1 (6 bases). Germline CDR1 and CDR2: DFQATT and SNEGSKA (reference sequence). Trimming removed 0 bases from V and 2 bases from J, with 17 bases in between. The CDR3 spans 17 residues. CDR3 in DNA: TGCAGTGCTAGAGAACTTTCAAGGGGGAGGGGCAATCAGCCCCAGCATTTT. Amino acids: CSARELSRGRGNQPQHF.

The genes are TRBV3-1 and TRBJ2-1; D call uncertain. CDR3 size: 18 residues. CDR1 is LGHDT, CDR2 YNNKEL, per germline (reference sequence). V lost 4 bases and J 4 bases, leaving 23 bases between the germline ends. As DNA, the CDR3 is TGTGCCAGCAGCCGCAACTTCTTCGGTGGTGAATTGTACAATGAGCAGTTCTTC. It yields the protein CASSRNFFGGELYNEQFF.

This clonotype was recorded a few times. V and J are TRBV27 and TRBJ2-6, with D unclear. CDR3 length: 16 amino acids. CDR1 and CDR2 from the germline V gene are MNHEY and SMNVEV (reference sequence). Trimming removed 3 bases at V and 6 bases at J, with 15 bases between. The CDR3 here is CASSLGQTLVANVLTF. The CDR3 bases are TGTGCCAGCAGTTTGGGCCAGACTCTGGTGGCCAACGTCCTGACTTTC. Looking up the rest from reference TRBV27 and TRBJ2-6 gives the full variable domain: EAQVTQNPRYLITVTGKKLTVTCSQNMNHEYMSWYRQDPGLGLRQIYYSMNVEVTDKGDVPEGYKVSRKEKRNFPLILESPSPNQTSLYFCASSLGQTLVANVLTFGAGSRLTVL.

The V call is TRBV7-8, the J call TRBJ2-4, with TRBD2 as a possible D gene (5 bases). This CDR3 has 16 amino acids. V lost 1 base and J lost 7, with 17 bases in between. Germline values: CDR1 SGHVS, CDR2 FQNEAQ. The CDR3: CASSLGVARESNIQYF. CDR3 sequence (DNA): TGTGCCAGCAGCTTAGGGGTCGCCCGGGAATCGAACATTCAGTACTTC.

Ten or more counts support this clonotype. The rearrangement uses TRBV11-2 and TRBJ2-1; D is ambiguous. The CDR3 has 14 residues. In germline, CDR1 is SGHAT, CDR2 FQNNGV. V was shortened by 5 bases and J by 9 bases, with 17 bases between the two germline ends. CDR3 protein: CASSLQIRNSEQFF. The CDR3 region has the DNA TGTGCCAGCAGCCTACAGATTCGGAACAGTGAGCAGTTCTTC.

This clonotype was counted at least ten times. CDR3 sequence (DNA): TGTGCCAGCAGCCAAGAGTGGGGGGGAGGATGGGCTGAAGCTTTCTTT. This translates into CASSQEWGGGWAEAFF. This sequence joins TRBV7-8 and TRBJ1-1, with D perhaps TRBD1 (5 bases). The CDR3 is 16 amino acids. V lost 5 bases, J lost 6 bases, and 22 bases lay in between. Germline lookup yields CDR1 SGHVS and CDR2 FQNEAQ.